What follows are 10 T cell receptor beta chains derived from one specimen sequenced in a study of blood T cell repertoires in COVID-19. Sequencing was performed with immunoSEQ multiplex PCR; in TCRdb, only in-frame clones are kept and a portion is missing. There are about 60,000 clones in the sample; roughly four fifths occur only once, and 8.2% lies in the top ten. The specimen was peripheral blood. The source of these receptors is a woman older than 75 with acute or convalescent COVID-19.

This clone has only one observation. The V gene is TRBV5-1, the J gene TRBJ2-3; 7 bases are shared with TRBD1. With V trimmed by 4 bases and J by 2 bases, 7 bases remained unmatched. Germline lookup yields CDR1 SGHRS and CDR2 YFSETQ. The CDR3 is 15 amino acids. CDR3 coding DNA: TGCGCCAGCAGCGCTGGGACAGCGGTCACAGATACGCAGTATTTT. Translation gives CASSAGTAVTDTQYF. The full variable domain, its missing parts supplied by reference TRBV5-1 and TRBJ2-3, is KAGVTQTPRYLIKTRGQQVTLSCSPISGHRSVSWYQQTPGQGLQFLFEYFSETQRNKGNFPGRFSGRQFSNSRSEMNVSTLELGDSALYLCASSAGTAVTDTQYFGPGTRLTVL.

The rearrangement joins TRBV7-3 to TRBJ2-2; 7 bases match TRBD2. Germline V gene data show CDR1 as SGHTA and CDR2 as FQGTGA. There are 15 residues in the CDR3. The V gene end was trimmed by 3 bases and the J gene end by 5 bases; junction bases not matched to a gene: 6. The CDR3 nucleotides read TGTGCCAGCAGCTTCGGGCTAGCGGAAACCGGGGAGCTGTTTTTT. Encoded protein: CASSFGLAETGELFF.

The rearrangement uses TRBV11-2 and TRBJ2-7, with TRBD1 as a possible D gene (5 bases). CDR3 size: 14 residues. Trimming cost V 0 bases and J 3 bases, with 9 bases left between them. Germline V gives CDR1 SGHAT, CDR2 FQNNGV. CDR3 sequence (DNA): TGTGCCAGCAGCTTAGATCAGGGCGGCTACGAGCAGTACTTC. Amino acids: CASSLDQGGYEQYF.

CDR3 in DNA: TGTGCCAGCAGCTTGGGTCGGGGCACAGATACGCAGTATTTT. Translated, it gives CASSLGRGTDTQYF. The chain couples TRBV5-4 to TRBJ2-3; D remains unclear. The V and J ends lost 0 bases and 1 base respectively, with 6 bases between them. The CDR3 is 14 residues long. CDR1 and CDR2 from the germline V gene are SGHNT and YYREEE (reference sequence).

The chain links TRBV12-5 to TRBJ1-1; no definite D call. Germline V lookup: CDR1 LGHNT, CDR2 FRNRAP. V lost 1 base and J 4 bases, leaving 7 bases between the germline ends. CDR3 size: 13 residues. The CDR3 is CASGLEPGTEAFF. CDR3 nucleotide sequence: TGTGCTAGTGGTTTGGAACCGGGCACTGAAGCTTTCTTT.

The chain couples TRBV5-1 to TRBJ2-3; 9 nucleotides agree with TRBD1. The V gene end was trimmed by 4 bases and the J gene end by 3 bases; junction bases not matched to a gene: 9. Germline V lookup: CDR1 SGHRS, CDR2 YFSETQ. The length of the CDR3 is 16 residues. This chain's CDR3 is CASSPGWGQGTDTQYF. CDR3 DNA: TGCGCCAGCAGCCCCGGGTGGGGACAGGGAACAGATACGCAGTATTTT.

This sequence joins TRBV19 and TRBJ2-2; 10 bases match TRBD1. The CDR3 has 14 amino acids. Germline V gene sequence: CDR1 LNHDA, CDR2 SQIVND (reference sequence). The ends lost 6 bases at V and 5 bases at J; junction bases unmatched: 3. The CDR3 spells CASRDRGQTGELFF. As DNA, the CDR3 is TGTGCCAGTAGAGACAGGGGGCAAACCGGGGAGCTGTTTTTT.

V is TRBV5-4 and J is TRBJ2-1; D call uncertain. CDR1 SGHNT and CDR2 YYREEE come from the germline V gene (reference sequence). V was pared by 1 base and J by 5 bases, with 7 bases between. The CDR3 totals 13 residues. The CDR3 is CASSLNRNNEQFF. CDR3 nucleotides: TGTGCCAGCAGCTTGAACAGAAACAATGAGCAGTTCTTC.

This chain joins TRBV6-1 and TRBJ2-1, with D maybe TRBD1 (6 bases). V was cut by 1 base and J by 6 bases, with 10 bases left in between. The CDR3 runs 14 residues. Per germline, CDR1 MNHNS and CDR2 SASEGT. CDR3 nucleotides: TGTGCCAGCAGTGAAGACAGGGTGGTCAATGAGCAGTTCTTC. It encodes CASSEDRVVNEQFF.

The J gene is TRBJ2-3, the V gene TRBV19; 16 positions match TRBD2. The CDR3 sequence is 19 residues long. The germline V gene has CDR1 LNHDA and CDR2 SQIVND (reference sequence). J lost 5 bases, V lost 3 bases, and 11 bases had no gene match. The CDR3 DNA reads TGTGCCAGTAGTATCTGGCACGGGGGACTAGCGGGAGGGAGAGATACGCAGTATTTT. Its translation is CASSIWHGGLAGGRDTQYF.